The 6 T cell receptor beta chains listed next were all sequenced from one sample in a study of T cells after yellow fever vaccination. TCRdb used MiXCR to reprocess the 5' RACE reads, holding one entry per CDR3 protein. There are approximately 180,000 distinct CDR3 sequences in the sample; about 6% occur only once, and less than 3.5% lies in the top ten. The source was CD4+ T cells sorted from PBMCs, collected on the day of the first yellow fever vaccination. The receptors were sampled from a man between 18 and 35 years old who received the YFV17D yellow fever vaccine.

This clonotype was counted ten times or more. The rearrangement joins TRBV7-3 to TRBJ2-3; 11 nucleotides agree with TRBD2. The CDR3 covers 16 residues. Per germline, CDR1 SGHTA and CDR2 FQGTGA. V was pared by 4 bases and J by 2 bases, with 5 bases of the junction left unmatched. The CDR3 DNA is TGTGCCAGCAGCTCCAAGACTAGCGGGGTCACAGATACGCAGTATTTT. Translation gives CASSSKTSGVTDTQYF.

This clonotype was found many times. The chain joins TRBV4-2 to TRBJ2-3; 9 bases match TRBD1. Unmatched junction bases numbered 2, after V lost 1 base and J lost 3 bases. Germline CDR1 is LGHNA and CDR2 is YNFKEQ. The CDR3 is 15 amino acids. In DNA form, the CDR3 reads TGTGCCAGCAGCCAAGTAGGACAGGGGACAGATACGCAGTATTTT. It translates to CASSQVGQGTDTQYF.

This clonotype has a handful of counts. The CDR3 nucleotides read TGTGCCTGGACCGGGACAGGGGGAGAAAAACTGTTTTTT. This encodes CAWTGTGGEKLFF. The chain joins TRBV30 to TRBJ1-4, with 11 bases identical to TRBD1. Germline V lookup: CDR1 GTSNPN, CDR2 SVGIG (reference sequence). The trim removed 4 bases at V and 8 bases at J, leaving 3 bases unmatched. The CDR3 spans 13 residues.

This clonotype has at least ten counts. CDR3 nucleotides: TGCGCCAGCAGCTTGGCCAGGGACATAACTAGCACAGATACGCAGTATTTT. Protein product: CASSLARDITSTDTQYF. V and J are TRBV5-1 and TRBJ2-3; weak D call: TRBD1 (6 bases). The CDR3 runs to 17 residues. Germline-derived CDR1 and CDR2 are SGHRS and YFSETQ. The V gene lost 0 bases and the J gene lost 0 bases, with 14 bases spanning the gap.

There are many counts of this clonotype. The gene calls are TRBV10-3 and TRBJ2-7; 8 bases are shared with TRBD2. Trimming took 5 bases from V and 0 from J; bases not matched to a gene: 9. The CDR3 loop spans 16 amino acids. Germline V CDR1 and CDR2: ENHRY, SYGVKD. This CDR3 is CAISNSGGRSSYEQYF. Here the CDR3 DNA reads TGTGCCATCAGTAACTCGGGGGGGCGGAGCTCCTACGAGCAGTACTTC.

In its sample, this clonotype was seen many times. This sequence joins TRBV28 and TRBJ1-2, with a possible D match to TRBD1 (5 bases). The CDR3 runs 13 residues. In germline, CDR1 is MDHEN, CDR2 SYDVKM. The ends were cut back, 2 bases at V and 4 bases at J, with 8 bases in the middle. The CDR3 is CASSLGRGYGYTF. CDR3 bases: TGTGCCAGCAGTTTAGGGAGGGGCTATGGCTACACCTTC.